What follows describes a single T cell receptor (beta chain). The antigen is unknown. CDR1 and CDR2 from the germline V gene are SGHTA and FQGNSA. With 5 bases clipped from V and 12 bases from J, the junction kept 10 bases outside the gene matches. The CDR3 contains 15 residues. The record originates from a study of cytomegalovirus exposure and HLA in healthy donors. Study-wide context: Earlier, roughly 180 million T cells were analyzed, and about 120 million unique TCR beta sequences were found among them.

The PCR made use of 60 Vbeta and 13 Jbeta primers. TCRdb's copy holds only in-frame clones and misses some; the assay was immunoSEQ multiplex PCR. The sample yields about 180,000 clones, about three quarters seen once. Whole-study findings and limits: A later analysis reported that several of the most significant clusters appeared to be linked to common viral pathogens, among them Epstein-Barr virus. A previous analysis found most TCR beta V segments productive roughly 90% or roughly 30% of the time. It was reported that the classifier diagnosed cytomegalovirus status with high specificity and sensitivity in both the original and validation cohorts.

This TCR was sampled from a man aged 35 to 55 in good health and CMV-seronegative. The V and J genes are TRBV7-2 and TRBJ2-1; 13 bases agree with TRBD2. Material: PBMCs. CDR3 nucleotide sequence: TGTGCCAGCAGCAACGGACTAGCGGGGGCTGGGGGGCAGTTCTTC. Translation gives CASSNGLAGAGGQFF. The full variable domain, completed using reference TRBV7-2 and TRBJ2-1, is GAGVSQSPSNKVTEKGKDVELRCDPISGHTALYWYRQSLGQGLEFLIYFQGNSAPDKSGLPSDRFSAERTGGSVSTLTIQRTQQEDSAVYLCASSNGLAGAGGQFFGPGTRLTVL.